What follows are 9 T cell receptor beta chains derived from one specimen sequenced in a study of spatial heterogeneity in lung cancer. Time point indicated: sample taken at primary tumor resection. Frozen PBMC, nontumor lung or tumor provided whole RNA, which was sequenced unsorted. MiXCR was run by TCRdb on the 5' RACE reads, yielding one entry per CDR3 protein. The table has around 10,000 distinct CDR3 sequences, roughly 3.5% seen once. The source material was PBMCs, sampled at surgery. The origin of the receptors is a female donor with early-stage non-small cell lung cancer.

In the case of this clonotype: A library prepared for alpha chains yielded this beta chain as an off-target read; its size is of little meaning. The chain links TRBV7-9 to TRBJ2-2, with no clear D. With 1 base removed from V and 0 bases from J, the gap between germline ends came to 9 bases. Germline-derived CDR1 and CDR2 are SEHNR and FQNEAQ (reference sequence). The CDR3 length is 16 residues. In DNA, the CDR3 is TGTGCCAGCAGCTTAGTACTTCCCGCGAACACCGGGGAGCTGTTTTTT. It codes for CASSLVLPANTGELFF.

This clonotype has more than one count but fewer than ten. This beta chain turned up in a library designed for alpha chains; as an off-target read, its abundance says little. The chain has TRBV6-2 or TRBV6-3 and TRBJ2-5; a possible D gene is TRBD2 (6 bases). The germline V gene encodes CDR1 MNHEY and CDR2 SVGEGT. This CDR3 has 14 residues. V lost 7 bases to trimming and J lost 2 bases, with 14 bases between them. CDR3 protein: CASNHGTLQETQYF. In DNA form, the CDR3 reads TGTGCCAGCAATCACGGGACTCTACAAGAGACCCAGTACTTC.

This clonotype was found many times. This beta chain is an unintended read in a library built for alpha chains; its size means little. The rearrangement joins TRBV6-1 to TRBJ2-2; perhaps TRBD1 as D (5 bases). The CDR3 is 15 amino acids. Germline lookup yields CDR1 MNHNS and CDR2 SASEGT. V was pared by 4 bases and J by 5 bases, with 14 bases between. CDR3 amino acids: CASSATVGITGELFF. CDR3 nucleotides: TGTGCCAGCAGTGCGACAGTGGGGATTACCGGGGAGCTGTTTTTT.

This clonotype was counted ten times or more. This beta chain is a stray sequence in a library constructed for alpha chains; its clone size is not meaningful. The chain joins TRBV5-1 to TRBJ2-7; TRBD1 might be the D (5 bases). This CDR3 region has 14 residues. V lost 0 bases and J 3 bases, leaving 10 bases between the germline ends. CDR1 is SGHRS, CDR2 YFSETQ, per germline. The CDR3 nucleotides are TGCGCCAGCAGCTTGGGCGGCAGGGACTACGAGCAGTACTTC. Translating it yields CASSLGGRDYEQYF.

This clonotype was detected ten times or more. The size of this beta chain means little, since it is a stray read in a library made for alpha chains. This chain joins TRBV5-1 and TRBJ1-1; D perhaps matches TRBD1 (5 bases). V was trimmed by 0 bases and J by 1 base, leaving 13 bases between them. CDR3 length: 16 amino acids. Germline-derived CDR1 and CDR2 are SGHRS and YFSETQ. The CDR3 protein is CASSLVVPGTNTEAFF. For the CDR3, the DNA is TGCGCCAGCAGCTTGGTTGTACCGGGGACGAACACTGAAGCTTTCTTT.

With respect to this clonotype: The library was prepared for alpha chains; this beta chain is a stray read, so its frequency means little. This chain uses TRBV7-2 with TRBJ2-5; 9 bases match TRBD1. Losses at the gene ends were 5 bases for V and 4 bases for J; bases not matched to a gene: 5. The germline V gene has CDR1 SGHTA and CDR2 FQGNSA. The CDR3 is 14 amino acids. CDR3 in DNA: TGTGCCAGCAGCCCCGACAGGGGGGGAGAGACCCAGTACTTC. This sequence encodes CASSPDRGGETQYF.

This clonotype showed up just a few times. The library was built for alpha chains, so this beta chain is an off-target read and its size means little. V is TRBV5-1 and J is TRBJ1-1, with TRBD1 as a possible D gene (5 bases). Trimming pared 0 bases from V and 5 bases from J, leaving 14 bases between. This CDR3 contains 15 residues. CDR1 is SGHRS and CDR2 is YFSETQ in the germline V gene. The CDR3 coding sequence is TGCGCCAGCAGCTTGGTCCCGGGGGAGGGGACTGAAGCTTTCTTT. It yields the protein CASSLVPGEGTEAFF.

This clonotype appeared many times. This beta chain turned up in a library designed for alpha chains; as an off-target read, its abundance says little. The chain combines TRBV20-1 with TRBJ2-1; D tentatively reads TRBD1 or TRBD2 (5 bases each). CDR3 length equals 15 residues. Germline loops: CDR1 DFQATT, CDR2 SNEGSKA (reference sequence). V was cut by 3 bases and J by 1 base, with 13 bases left in between. The CDR3 sequence: CSARGWDVSYNEQFF. CDR3 DNA sequence: TGCAGTGCTAGGGGTTGGGACGTGTCCTACAATGAGCAGTTCTTC.

This clonotype has at least ten counts. The library was prepared for alpha chains; this beta chain is a stray read, so its frequency means little. CDR3 nucleotides: TGTGCCAGCAGCCAACAAACTGGGCCCTACGAGCAGTACTTC. Its protein product is CASSQQTGPYEQYF. The chain is built from TRBV4-2 and TRBJ2-7; D is unresolved. The germline V gene has CDR1 LGHNA and CDR2 YNFKEQ. The V gene lost 2 bases and the J gene lost 2 bases, with 10 bases spanning the gap. The CDR3 has 14 residues.